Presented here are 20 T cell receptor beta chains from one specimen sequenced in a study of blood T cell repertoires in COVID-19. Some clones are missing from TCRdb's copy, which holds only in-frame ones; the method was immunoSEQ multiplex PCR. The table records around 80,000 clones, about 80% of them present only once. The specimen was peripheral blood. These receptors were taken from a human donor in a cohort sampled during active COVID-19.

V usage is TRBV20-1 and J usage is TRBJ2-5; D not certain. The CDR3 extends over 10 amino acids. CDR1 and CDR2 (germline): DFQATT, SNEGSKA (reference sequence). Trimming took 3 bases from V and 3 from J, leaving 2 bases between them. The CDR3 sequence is CSASEETQYF. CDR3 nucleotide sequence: TGCAGTGCTAGCGAAGAGACCCAGTACTTC.

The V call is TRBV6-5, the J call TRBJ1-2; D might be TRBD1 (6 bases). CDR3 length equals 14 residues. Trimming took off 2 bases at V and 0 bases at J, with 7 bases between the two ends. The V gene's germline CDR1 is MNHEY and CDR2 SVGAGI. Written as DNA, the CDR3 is TGTGCCAGCAGTTACCGGGACACTAACTATGGCTACACCTTC. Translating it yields CASSYRDTNYGYTF.

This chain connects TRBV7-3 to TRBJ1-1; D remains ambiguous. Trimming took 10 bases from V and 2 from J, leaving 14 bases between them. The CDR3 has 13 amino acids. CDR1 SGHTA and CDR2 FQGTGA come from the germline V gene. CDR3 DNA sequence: TGTGCCACCGCACCGGTTCTAAACACTGAAGCTTTCTTT. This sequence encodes CATAPVLNTEAFF.

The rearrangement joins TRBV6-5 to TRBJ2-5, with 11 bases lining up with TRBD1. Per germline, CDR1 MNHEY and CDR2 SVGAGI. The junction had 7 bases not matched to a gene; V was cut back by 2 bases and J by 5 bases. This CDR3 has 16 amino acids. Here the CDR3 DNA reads TGTGCCAGCAGTTACCCCGGGACAGGGGGGCGGGAGACCCAGTACTTC. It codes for CASSYPGTGGRETQYF.

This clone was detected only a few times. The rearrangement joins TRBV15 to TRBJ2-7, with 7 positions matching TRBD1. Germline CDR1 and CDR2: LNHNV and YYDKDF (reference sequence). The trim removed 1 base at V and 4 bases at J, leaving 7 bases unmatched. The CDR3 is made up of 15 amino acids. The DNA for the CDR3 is TGTGCCACCAGCAGAGGACAGGGACAGTGGTACGAGCAGTACTTC. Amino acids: CATSRGQGQWYEQYF.

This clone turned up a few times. Written as DNA, the CDR3 is TGTGCCAGCAGTGAAACAGGGCCTCGCAATCAGCCCCAGCATTTT. Protein product: CASSETGPRNQPQHF. The V gene is TRBV6-1, the J gene TRBJ1-5; D is possibly TRBD1 (6 bases). The CDR3 sequence is 15 residues long. The V and J ends lost 2 bases and 2 bases respectively, with 10 bases between them. Germline-derived CDR1 and CDR2 are MNHNS and SASEGT.

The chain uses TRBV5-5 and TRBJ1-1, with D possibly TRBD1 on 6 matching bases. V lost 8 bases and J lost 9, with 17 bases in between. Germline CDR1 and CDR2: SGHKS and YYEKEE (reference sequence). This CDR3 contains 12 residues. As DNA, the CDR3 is TGTGCCAGTTACAGGGATATCGAAAAAGCTTTCTTT. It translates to CASYRDIEKAFF.

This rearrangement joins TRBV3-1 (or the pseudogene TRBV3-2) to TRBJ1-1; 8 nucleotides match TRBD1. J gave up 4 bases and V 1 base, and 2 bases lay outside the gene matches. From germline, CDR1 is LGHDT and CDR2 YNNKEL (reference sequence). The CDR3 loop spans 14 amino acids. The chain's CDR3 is CASSQGQGITEAFF. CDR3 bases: TGTGCCAGCAGCCAAGGACAGGGGATCACTGAAGCTTTCTTT.

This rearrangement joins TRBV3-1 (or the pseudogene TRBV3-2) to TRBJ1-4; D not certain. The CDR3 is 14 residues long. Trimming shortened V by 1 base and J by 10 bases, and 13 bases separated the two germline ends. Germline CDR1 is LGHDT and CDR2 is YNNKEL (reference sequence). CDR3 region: CASSQGTVGGKLFF. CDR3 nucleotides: TGTGCCAGCAGCCAAGGAACAGTTGGTGGAAAACTGTTTTTT.

The CDR3 here is CAWNRLSKNTEAFF. The CDR3 DNA reads as TGTGCCTGGAACCGGTTGAGTAAGAACACTGAAGCTTTCTTT. This chain uses TRBV30 with TRBJ1-1; D is unclear. The CDR3 covers 14 residues. Germline CDR1 and CDR2: GTSNPN and SVGIG (reference sequence). The V end was cut by 4 bases, the J end by 1 base, with 13 bases between.

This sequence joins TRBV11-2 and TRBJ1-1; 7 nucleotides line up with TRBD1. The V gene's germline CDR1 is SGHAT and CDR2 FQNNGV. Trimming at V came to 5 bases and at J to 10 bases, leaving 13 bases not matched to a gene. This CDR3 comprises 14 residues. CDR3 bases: TGTGCCAGCAGCGTGGGCAGGGGGTATGGAAGAGCTTTCTTT. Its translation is CASSVGRGYGRAFF.

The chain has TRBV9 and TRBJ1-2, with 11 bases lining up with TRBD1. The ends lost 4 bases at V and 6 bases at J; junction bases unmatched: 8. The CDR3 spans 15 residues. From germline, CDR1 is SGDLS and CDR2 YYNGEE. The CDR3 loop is CASSPQGQGVHGYTF. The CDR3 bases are TGTGCCAGCAGCCCCCAGGGACAGGGGGTTCATGGCTACACCTTC.

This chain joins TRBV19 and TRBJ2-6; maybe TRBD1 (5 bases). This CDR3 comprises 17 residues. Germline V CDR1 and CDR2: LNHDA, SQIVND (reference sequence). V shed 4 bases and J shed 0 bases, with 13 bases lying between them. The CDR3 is CASSKQTGDSGANVLTF. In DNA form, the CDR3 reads TGTGCCAGTAGTAAGCAAACAGGTGACTCTGGGGCCAACGTCCTGACTTTC.

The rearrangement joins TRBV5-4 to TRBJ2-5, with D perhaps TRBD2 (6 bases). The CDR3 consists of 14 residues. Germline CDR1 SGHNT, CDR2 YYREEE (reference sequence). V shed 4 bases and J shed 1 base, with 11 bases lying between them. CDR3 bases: TGTGCCAGCAGCCTGCGGGATGTCCAAGAGACCCAGTACTTC. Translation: CASSLRDVQETQYF.

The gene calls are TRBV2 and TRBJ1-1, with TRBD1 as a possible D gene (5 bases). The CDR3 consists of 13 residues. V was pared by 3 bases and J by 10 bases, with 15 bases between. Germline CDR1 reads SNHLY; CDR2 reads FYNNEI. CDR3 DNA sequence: TGTGCCAGCAGTGACAGCGGGGCCCCTGGAGCTTTCTTT. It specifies CASSDSGAPGAFF.

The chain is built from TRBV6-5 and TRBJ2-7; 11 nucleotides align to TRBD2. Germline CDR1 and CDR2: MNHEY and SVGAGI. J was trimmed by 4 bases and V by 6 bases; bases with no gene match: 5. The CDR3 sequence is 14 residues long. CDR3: CASRVTSGSYEQYF. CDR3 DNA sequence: TGTGCCAGCAGGGTAACTAGCGGGAGTTACGAGCAGTACTTC.

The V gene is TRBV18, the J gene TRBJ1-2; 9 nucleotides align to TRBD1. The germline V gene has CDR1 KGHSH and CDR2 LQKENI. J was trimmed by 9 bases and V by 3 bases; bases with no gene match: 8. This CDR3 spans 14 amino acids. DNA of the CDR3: TGTGCCAGCTCACCCACGGGACAGGGCACGAGCTACACCTTC. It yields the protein CASSPTGQGTSYTF.

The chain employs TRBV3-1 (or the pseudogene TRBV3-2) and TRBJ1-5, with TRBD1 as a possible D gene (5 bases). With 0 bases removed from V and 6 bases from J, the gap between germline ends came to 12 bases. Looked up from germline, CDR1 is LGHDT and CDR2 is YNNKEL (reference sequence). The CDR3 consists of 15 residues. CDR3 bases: TGTGCCAGCAGCCAAGATTGGGGGGTCAGTCAGCCCCAGCATTTT. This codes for CASSQDWGVSQPQHF.

CDR3 amino acids: CAISGGTGNTYEQYF. The DNA for the CDR3 is TGTGCCATCAGTGGGGGGACAGGAAATACCTACGAGCAGTACTTC. The chain recombines TRBV10-3 with TRBJ2-7, with 8 bases fitting TRBD1. Germline V gene data show CDR1 as ENHRY and CDR2 as SYGVKD. The CDR3 runs 15 residues. V shed 4 bases and J 2 bases; nucleotides not matched to a gene: 7.

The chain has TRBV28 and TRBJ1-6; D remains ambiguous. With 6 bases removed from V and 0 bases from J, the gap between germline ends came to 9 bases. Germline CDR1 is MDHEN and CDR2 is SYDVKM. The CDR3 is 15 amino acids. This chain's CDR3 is CASSARGSYNSPLHF. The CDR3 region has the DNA TGTGCCAGCAGCGCACGGGGCTCCTATAATTCACCCCTCCACTTT.